The present entry profiles one T cell receptor (beta chain) with its context. This clone was counted once. Its antigen specificity is not known. Base qualities are not provided; no much larger clone lies one nucleotide away. Library construction relied on the immunoSEQ multiplex PCR assay. A mixture of 60 forward primers for TCR Vbeta segments and 13 reverse primers for TCR Jbeta segments was used in the multiplex PCR. The CDR3 region of rearranged TCR beta genes was amplified from genomic DNA with a multiplex PCR assay. On the Illumina HiSeq System, the amplified TCR beta libraries were sequenced as 87-base-pair reads. The authors' pipeline ran thus. A later analysis tallied tens of millions of unique TCR beta chains across the 660 or so repertoires, and about 12 million of those chains were shared by two or more donors. Raw reads were error-corrected and collapsed into unique sequences by a nearest-neighbor algorithm in which closely related sequences were merged to remove PCR and sequencing errors. Alignment of CDR3 sequences to IMGT reference sequences was used to assign V, D and J gene segments. For a sequence to be retained, a match of at least six nucleotides was required to both a V gene segment and a J gene segment. Rearrangements were called productive when the CDR3 lacked stop codons and stayed in frame with V and J; all others were non-productive. Following IMGT convention, CDR3 was defined as the stretch from the second conserved V-encoded cysteine up to the conserved J-encoded phenylalanine. The earlier analysis of a few hundred of the donors excluded sequences that lacked an unambiguous match to a single V gene segment. An earlier analysis of fewer than 650 of the donors classified V segments as functional when productive rearrangements were above 56.7% and as segregating when the standard deviation between donors was above 5%. A statistical classification framework was built to diagnose cytomegalovirus status from the catalog of TCR beta chain sequences. In a later analysis, TCR nucleotide sequences were compared against IMGT/GENE-DB human TR gene sequences so that V and J genes could be assigned. Using the TCRdist pipeline, a later analysis assigned CDR3 sequences along with most-parsimonious VDJ recombination scenarios. In a later analysis, every TCR beta chain was defined by the combination of its CDR3 amino acid sequence and its V-gene family, and reads without a unique V-gene family were dropped. To address suspected cross-contamination and a sequencing artifact, a later analysis removed 592 highly shared, low-generation-probability nucleotide sequences. In a later analysis, a clonal expansion index was calculated for each public chain from normalized within-repertoire ranks of inferred template counts. A later analysis computed generation probabilities with a VDJ recombination model fitted to out-of-frame rearrangements, and checked the results against IGoR. In a later analysis, hypergeometric tests were used to score TCR-TCR, TCR-HLA and TCR-CMV co-occurrence, with a repertoire-size bias correction applied to TCR pairs. A later analysis estimated false discovery rates by permuting HLA or CMV assignments 20 times. A later analysis grouped co-occurring TCRs with DBSCAN, adding TCRdist sequence similarity when clustering within HLA-allele-positive subsets. Repertoires with fewer than 30,000 or more than 120,000 public chains, plus five repertoires with anomalous nucleotide sharing, were excluded from co-occurrence clustering. TCRdb took this table from immuneACCESS and kept in-frame rearrangements with V and J called. Such tables lack part of the clones; where checked against another copy, unresolved V genes explain under half of the gap, and the rest is unexplained. The DNA gave D and trimming, while V, J and clone size come from that table. The sample contains 95,000 to 150,000 clones, about 80% of them found a single time. The top ten constitute 8.8% of the sample.

This sample was taken from a study of cytomegalovirus exposure and HLA in healthy donors (dated by TCRdb to the late 2010s). The study in broad terms: An earlier analysis of approximately 640 of the donors reported approximately 290 Gb of sequence data and some 120 million unique TCR beta sequences from roughly 200 million T cells. Approximately 330 gigabases of sequencing data and around 88 million unique TCR sequences made up an early release that covered several hundred HLA-typed donors. Among the roughly 430 genotyped donors, roughly 80% belonged to the genetic ancestry cluster associated with self-reported Caucasian donors. The study was designed to test whether signatures of past pathogen exposure could be identified by cataloging public T cell receptors. The study profiled the T cell repertoires of about 720 subjects by immunosequencing and related them to cytomegalovirus serostatus. Along with the 666-subject first cohort, a separate validation cohort of over a hundred different subjects was used. To predict cytomegalovirus infection status, the study brought together high-throughput TCR immunosequencing, statistical association of individual TCRs with disease status, and machine learning. To study patterns of TCR occurrence, a later analysis re-analyzed previously published TCR beta repertoires from 550 to 800 donors and added high-resolution HLA genotyping. Rather than using new phenotypic data, the later analysis identified candidate immune exposures from TCR beta sequences and from how often those sequences occurred across donors. In an earlier analysis of 587 of the donors, high-throughput TCR beta sequencing was used to judge whether each TCR beta V gene segment behaved as functional or pseudogenic. Alongside the repertoire data, information on donor age, sex, ethnicity and CMV serostatus was compiled. Genome-wide SNP genotypes for about 65% of the 666 donors were used in a later genetic analysis, which treated that subset as a discovery cohort. Every discovery cohort repertoire had been produced on one sequencing platform. Class I and class II HLA loci were covered by the typing at four-digit resolution. Typing coverage varied by locus: roughly 629-640 donors for A, B, C, DRB1 and DQB1; approximately 500 for DQA1; approximately 570 for DPA1; about 450 for DPB1. About five DR-DQ haplotypes were handled as single units for association and clustering because linkage in the cohort was strong. Across about 380 genotyped donors of the cohort, an average of 235,054 unique TCR beta nucleotide sequences per donor were sequenced, and approximately 17% of those sequences were non-productive.

Overall study outcomes, separate from this receptor: In vitro tests confirmed that a few of the cytomegalovirus-associated TCR beta chains recognize cytomegalovirus antigens. A total of fewer than 200 TCR beta chains were listed by the study as associated with cytomegalovirus. The 87-base-pair reads could not distinguish some IMGT-functional V segments, including TRBV6-2 and TRBV6-3, so those segments were excluded. Specific HLA alleles were associated with more than 15,000 TCR beta sequences at a false discovery rate of 0.05 in a later analysis. The only immune exposure information available for the cohort was CMV serostatus. Cytomegalovirus status was reported to be diagnosed by the classifier with high specificity and sensitivity in both the original and validation cohorts. A later analysis found that HLA-associated TCR beta chains were more clonally expanded and had lower generation probabilities than equally common non-associated chains. The earlier analysis of nearly 600 of the donors excluded roughly 17 rarely observed V segments, including chromosome 9 orphons, because counts were too low. Presence/absence analyses assumed roughly uniform sequencing depth across donors, an assumption that may not hold. It was suggested by the authors that the approach could potentially be generalized to other disease states and immunological phenotypes. Most TCR sequences were observed very rarely across donors, whereas some public TCRs were present in many individuals. Strong co-occurrence of HLA alleles, especially DR and DQ, made assigning TCR associations to individual alleles difficult. The sequencing pipeline was judged likely to have produced a cluster of highly shared sequence variants as a technical artifact. Because some donors lacked HLA typing at each locus, the association tests relied only on the typed subset. Linkage disequilibrium might explain the correlated functional status among segregating V segments, but an unknown experimental factor could not be ruled out. An earlier analysis of 587 of the donors showed that most TCR beta V segments appeared in productive rearrangements either about 90% or about 30% of the time, which broadly matched IMGT annotations. According to a later genetic analysis, donors in an Asian-associated ancestry cluster had fewer N-insertions in productive TCRs than the approximately 710-donor mean. In a later analysis, most CMV-associated TCR beta chains were found to appear HLA-restricted, with HLA associations seemingly driven largely by CMV exposure. A further reported finding was that TCR beta sequences accurately predicted the HLA-A and HLA-B alleles for most subjects in the first cohort. V-gene and J-gene trimming of TCR beta chains was associated with a missense DCLRE1C variant in a later genetic analysis, and the association was replicated in an independent cohort. A later analysis found that TCR association rates varied across HLA loci, with DRB1 alleles showing the most associated TCRs and HLA-C alleles the fewest. This cohort had only TCR beta chains sequenced, and the lack of alpha or paired-chain data limited which features could be detected. Several of the top co-occurrence clusters appeared to be linked to parvovirus B19, influenza, CMV and Epstein-Barr virus, according to a later analysis.

Taken from the germline V gene, the CDR1 and CDR2 loops are MGHRA and YSYEKL. Including cysteine and phenylalanine, the CDR3 has 16 amino acids. Kept here is only the CDR3 DNA, which spans 48 bases and is read in frame from base 1. V loses 0 bases, J loses 4 bases, and the germline ends lie 15 bases apart. The cohort was made up of around 720 healthy bone marrow donors. Cohort members were all nominally healthy when sampled, although unrecorded immune exposures were likely present. The donor tested CMV seropositive and was one of the 289 seropositive cohort members. A peripheral blood sample was provided by each donor, and peripheral blood mononuclear cells were used for TCR beta sequencing. The Qiagen DNeasy Blood Extraction Kit was used to extract genomic DNA from the blood cell samples.

The rearranged chain carries TRBV4-1 and TRBJ1-2; matching of 5 bases hints at TRBD1 as the D gene. This sequence was found in a female donor in good health and CMV-seropositive. Sequencing was carried out using PBMCs. The CDR3 amino acid sequence is: CASSQDEGVEIYGYTF. The nucleotide sequence is TGCGCCAGCAGCCAAGATGAAGGGGTCGAGATCTATGGCTACACCTTC.